This is a list of T cell receptor beta chains from one sample in a study of technical replicates of blood from a handful of donors. Method: immunoSEQ multiplex PCR; TCRdb's copy keeps in-frame clones and lacks some. The table lists 75,000 to 90,000 clones, 85% to 95% of them singletons. The material sequenced was T cells isolated from PBMCs. Receptors originate from a human donor in good health. CDR3s include the opening cysteine and the closing phenylalanine or tryptophan. Fields, in order: D gene, V gene, CDR3 length, J gene, clone size, CDR3 DNA, CDR3 protein. A D gene is named only where the DNA matches it firmly. Size tells how often a clone was seen (once, few, many) or the class of an expanded clone, and some rows leave it out.

>.|TRBV6-5|14|TRBJ1-4|.
TGTGCCAGCAATAGCGGAGCAACTAATGAAAAACTGTTTTTT
CASNSGATNEKLFF
>TRBD1|TRBV6-6|16|TRBJ1-2|.
TGTGCCAGCAGTTACGACAGGGGCAACCTGAGGGGTGGCTACACCTTC
CASSYDRGNLRGGYTF
>.|TRBV6-5|12|TRBJ1-1|.
TGTGCCAGCATCGATTCCGGTCGGGGAGCTTTCTTT
CASIDSGRGAFF
>TRBD1|TRBV28|14|TRBJ1-5|.
TGTGCCAGCAGCCAGACAGGGGGCAACCAGCCCCAGCATTTT
CASSQTGGNQPQHF
>TRBD1|TRBV2|15|TRBJ1-5|.
TGTGCCACCACCAAAAGGACAGGAATAAATCAGCCCCAGCATTTT
CATTKRTGINQPQHF
>TRBD1|TRBV10-3|13|TRBJ1-4|.
TGTGCCACCGCCCGGGACAGTAATGAAAAACTGTTTTTT
CATARDSNEKLFF
>.|TRBV5-6|15|TRBJ2-7|.
TGTGCCAGCAGCTTGGCCCGACAGTTATCCTACGAGCAGTACTTC
CASSLARQLSYEQYF
>.|TRBV5-8|15|TRBJ1-2|.
TGTGCCAGCAGCTGGGGCCCACAGGACCTCTATGGCTACACCTTC
CASSWGPQDLYGYTF
>.|TRBV5-1|14|TRBJ1-3|few
TGCGCCAGCAGCTTGGACCAGGCTGGAAACACCATATATTTT
CASSLDQAGNTIYF
>.|TRBV15|15|TRBJ2-1|once
TGTGCCACCAGCAGAGTTACACTAGCAGGGAATGAGCAGTTCTTC
CATSRVTLAGNEQFF
>.|TRBV11-2|15|TRBJ2-3|once
TGTGCCAGCAGCCGACTAGGTTCGGGCACAGATACGCAGTATTTT
CASSRLGSGTDTQYF
>TRBD1|TRBV4-1|18|TRBJ1-4|.
TGCGCCAGCAGCCAAGATTTAGGCTTAGAGGACCACAGGGGAAAACTGTTTTTT
CASSQDLGLEDHRGKLFF
>TRBD1|TRBV11-3|14|TRBJ2-1|.
TGTGCCAGCACCCAATGGACAGGGGACCATGAGCAGTTCTTC
CASTQWTGDHEQFF
>.|TRBV18|13|TRBJ1-1|.
TGTGCCAGCTCACTGCTATCGGAGACTGAAGCTTTCTTT
CASSLLSETEAFF
>.|TRBV7-2|16|TRBJ2-3|.
TGTGCCAGCAGCTTTGGGTTTCGGGGTTACACAGATACGCAGTATTTT
CASSFGFRGYTDTQYF
>.|TRBV6-5|15|TRBJ2-5|.
TGTGCCAGCAGTTACCGGTGGGAGTACCAAGAGACCCAGTACTTC
CASSYRWEYQETQYF
>.|TRBV9|14|TRBJ2-3|.
TGTGCCAGCAGGCATTCCCCGTCGGCAGATACGCAGTATTTT
CASRHSPSADTQYF
>.|TRBV4-2|17|TRBJ1-1|few
TGTGCCAGCAGCCAAGATTCGGGGGGTCCTTTGAACACTGAAGCTTTCTTT
CASSQDSGGPLNTEAFF
>TRBD2|TRBV7-9|15|TRBJ2-7|once
TGTGCCAGCAGCTTAGGAGTAGCGGGCTGGGTAGAGCAGTACTTC
CASSLGVAGWVEQYF
>.|TRBV19|14|TRBJ2-5|.
TGTGCCAGTAGTATTCAAGCGGACCAAGAGACCCAGTACTTC
CASSIQADQETQYF
>.|TRBV5-6|16|TRBJ1-2|.
TGTGCCAGCAGCGGGATGGACATCCGAGCTAACTATGGCTACACCTTC
CASSGMDIRANYGYTF
>TRBD2|TRBV5-6|17|TRBJ2-3|.
TGTGCCAGCAGCCACAGACGCGGGAGTGTTGATTCAGATACGCAGTATTTT
CASSHRRGSVDSDTQYF
>.|TRBV7-8|15|TRBJ1-2|.
TGTGCCAGCAGCTTAGCGAAGTCAGATAACTATGGCTACACCTTC
CASSLAKSDNYGYTF
>TRBD2|TRBV27|14|TRBJ2-1|.
TGTGCCAGCACGGGCGGGAGGGCCTATGGTGAGCAGTTCTTC
CASTGGRAYGEQFF
>TRBD1|TRBV5-1|16|TRBJ2-5|.
TGCGCCAGCAGCTTGGACTACAGGGGGCTAGCAGAGACCCAGTACTTC
CASSLDYRGLAETQYF
>TRBD2|TRBV4-2|16|TRBJ2-7|.
TGTGCCAGCACCGATTCTCTAGCGGCTCCGTCCTACGAGCAGTACTTC
CASTDSLAAPSYEQYF
>TRBD1|TRBV2|16|TRBJ2-3|.
TGTGCCAGCAGGTTATGGGGGACAGCCTCCACAGATACGCAGTATTTT
CASRLWGTASTDTQYF
>.|TRBV19|13|TRBJ2-7|.
TGTGCCAGTAGTACCCTTGGGCATTACGAGCAGTACTTC
CASSTLGHYEQYF
>.|TRBV11-2|15|TRBJ2-1|.
TGTGCCAGCAGCTCATACGGGTCCTCCTACAATGAGCAGTTCTTC
CASSSYGSSYNEQFF
>TRBD2|TRBV4-2|15|TRBJ2-1|.
TGTGCCAGCAGCCAAGCGGGAGGGCCCTACAATGAGCAGTTCTTC
CASSQAGGPYNEQFF
>.|TRBV10-3|13|TRBJ1-1|.
TGTGCCATCGCCGGGTCACCGAACACTGAAGCTTTCTTT
CAIAGSPNTEAFF
>TRBD1|TRBV28|15|TRBJ1-4|.
TGTGCCAGCAGGTTTACAGGGGGTCATAATGAAAAACTGTTTTTT
CASRFTGGHNEKLFF
>TRBD1|TRBV6-5|15|TRBJ2-7|.
TGTGCCAGCAGTCTGACGACAGGGCTCGGACGCGAGCAGTACTTC
CASSLTTGLGREQYF
>TRBD1|TRBV6-5|12|TRBJ2-1|.
TGTGCCAGCAGGACAGGGTTGGGTGAGCAGTTCTTC
CASRTGLGEQFF
>TRBD1|TRBV4-1|15|TRBJ1-5|.
TGCGCCAGCAGCCAGCTTACAGGGGAAAGTCAGCCCCAGCATTTT
CASSQLTGESQPQHF
>TRBD1|TRBV15|16|TRBJ2-7|.
TGTGCCACCAGCAGACCCCCCCGGACAGGCAACTACGAGCAGTACTTC
CATSRPPRTGNYEQYF
>TRBD1|TRBV7-9|14|TRBJ1-1|.
TGTGCCAGCAGCGAGGGACAGGGGCTCACTGAAGCTTTCTTT
CASSEGQGLTEAFF
>.|TRBV4-3|17|TRBJ2-1|.
TGCGCCAGCAGCCAAGATGGTAGAGTTTTCGGGTACAATGAGCAGTTCTTC
CASSQDGRVFGYNEQFF
>.|TRBV6-1|11|TRBJ1-1|.
TGTGCCAGCATCAACAGAGTAAAAGCTTTCTTT
CASINRVKAFF
>TRBD1|TRBV15|15|TRBJ2-5|.
TGTGCCACCAGCACGGGGACAGGGGGGTGGGAGACCCAGTACTTC
CATSTGTGGWETQYF
>TRBD2|TRBV30|15|TRBJ2-7|.
TGTGCCTGGAGTAGGAGGAGCGGGAGGGCGGTAGAGCAGTACTTC
CAWSRRSGRAVEQYF
>TRBD1|TRBV19|14|TRBJ1-2|.
TGTGCCAGTAGTATAAAAAGGAGGGGGCGAGGCTACACCTTC
CASSIKRRGRGYTF
>.|TRBV30|12|TRBJ1-4|.
TGTGCCTGGGGGAGGACTAATGAAAAACTGTTTTTT
CAWGRTNEKLFF
>.|TRBV6-5|11|TRBJ2-2|.
TGTGCCAGCATTAGAGGAGGGGAGCTGTTTTTT
CASIRGGELFF
>TRBD1|TRBV28|14|TRBJ2-7|.
TGTGCCAGCACATTCGGGACAGGGGGCATCGAGCAGTACTTC
CASTFGTGGIEQYF
>.|TRBV15|14|TRBJ2-7|.
TGTGCCACCAGCAGCGGGAGAGGCCCCTACGAGCAGTACTTC
CATSSGRGPYEQYF
>TRBD1|TRBV28|15|TRBJ2-7|.
TGTGCCAGCACTAAGACCGGGACAGGGGTCTACGAGCAGTACTTC
CASTKTGTGVYEQYF
>TRBD2|TRBV9|14|TRBJ2-7|once
TGTGCCAGCTCTCTAGCGGGAACGCAGTACGAGCAGTACTTC
CASSLAGTQYEQYF